The next 32 T cell receptor beta chains were all read from a single sample in a study of Ad26.COV2.S vaccination and SARS-CoV-2 variants. This sample's treatment: approximately 18 received Ad26.COV2.S at low or high dose, single or two shots; 5 received placebo; per-sample allocation not given. Material that was analyzed had been drawn on day 63 after the first vaccine or placebo injection. TCRdb keeps only in-frame clones here, not all; method: immunoSEQ multiplex PCR. The profile shows fewer than 800,000 clones, approximately 88% of them singletons. Sequencing used peripheral blood, obtained in a trial of Ad26.COV2.S vaccine versus placebo. The origin of the receptors is a person between 18 and 65 years old who received the Ad26.COV2.S COVID-19 vaccine or a placebo.

The chain combines TRBV9 with TRBJ2-1; D gene ambiguous. The V gene's germline CDR1 is SGDLS and CDR2 YYNGEE. This CDR3 comprises 14 residues. V gave up 4 bases and J gave up 1 base, with 9 bases separating them. DNA for the CDR3: TGTGCCAGCAGCCCCGTAGGATCCTACAATGAGCAGTTCTTC. Protein sequence: CASSPVGSYNEQFF.

CDR3 sequence (DNA): TGTGCCTGGAGTGTACTGGGGACGAACTATGGCTACACCTTC. Translating gives CAWSVLGTNYGYTF. The J gene is TRBJ1-2, the V gene TRBV30, with D tentatively TRBD1 (5 bases). The germline V gene encodes CDR1 GTSNPN and CDR2 SVGIG (reference sequence). Trimming took off 0 bases at V and 2 bases at J, with 10 bases between the two ends. The CDR3 loop spans 14 amino acids.

CDR3 in DNA: TGTGCCAGCTCACCAACAGGGCTGGATCAGCCCCAGCATTTT. Translating gives CASSPTGLDQPQHF. The rearrangement uses TRBV18 and TRBJ1-5; D perhaps matches TRBD1 (6 bases). This CDR3 has 14 amino acids. CDR1 and CDR2 from the germline V gene are KGHSH and LQKENI. Trimming left V 2 bases short and J 5 bases short, with 10 bases between.

This clone was recorded once. The gene calls are TRBV6-5 and TRBJ2-5; D could derive from TRBD1 or TRBD2 (7 bases each). The germline V and J ends were trimmed by 6 bases and 5 bases, with 16 bases remaining between them. CDR3 size: 14 residues. Per germline, CDR1 MNHEY and CDR2 SVGAGI. CDR3 residues: CASSHNQGGETQYF. CDR3 DNA sequence: TGTGCCAGCAGCCACAATCAGGGGGGGGAGACCCAGTACTTC.

The chain carries TRBV24-1 and TRBJ2-5, with 12 bases matching TRBD2. V lost 1 base, J lost 2 bases, and 7 bases stayed unmatched. The CDR3 has 18 residues. The germline gives CDR1 KGHDR, CDR2 SFDVKD. The CDR3 coding sequence is TGTGCCACCAGTGATTTCCGGCTAGCGGGAGGGGATCAAGAGACCCAGTACTTC. This codes for CATSDFRLAGGDQETQYF.

The chain is built from TRBV18 and TRBJ1-5; a possible D gene is TRBD1 (6 bases). The CDR3 is 17 amino acids. The V end lost 1 base, the J end lost 2 bases, and 15 bases lay between the germline ends. Germline CDR1 reads KGHSH; CDR2 reads LQKENI. CDR3 coding DNA: TGTGCCAGCTCACCACGGGAGGGGGGATCGGGCAATCAGCCCCAGCATTTT. Amino acids: CASSPREGGSGNQPQHF.

The V and J genes are TRBV7-6 and TRBJ2-2; 10 bases are a match to TRBD2. From germline, CDR1 is SGHVS and CDR2 FNYEAQ. The CDR3 spans 17 residues. Trimming cost V 0 bases and J 2 bases; bases outside gene matches: 3. CDR3 nucleotide sequence: TGTGCCAGCAGCTTAGCCGGACTAGCGGCAAACACCGGGGAGCTGTTTTTT. Encoded protein: CASSLAGLAANTGELFF.

The rearrangement links TRBV19 to TRBJ2-7, with D unresolved. CDR3 length: 12 residues. V lost 5 bases, J lost 6 bases, and 11 bases lay in between. Germline-derived CDR1 and CDR2 are LNHDA and SQIVND (reference sequence). The CDR3 spells CASSRYVGEQYF. In nucleotides, the CDR3 is TGTGCCAGTAGTCGATACGTGGGCGAGCAGTACTTC.

The V and J genes are TRBV7-8 and TRBJ2-5; no clear D. From germline, CDR1 is SGHVS and CDR2 FQNEAQ. The length of the CDR3 is 14 residues. V lost 1 base and J 3 bases, leaving 9 bases between the germline ends. CDR3 in DNA: TGTGCCAGCAGCTTAGTGCATTCGGAAGAGACCCAGTACTTC. It yields the protein CASSLVHSEETQYF. The variable domain in full, completed from reference TRBV7-8 and TRBJ2-5, reads GAGVSQSPRYKVAKRGQDVALRCDPISGHVSLFWYQQALGQGPEFLTYFQNEAQLDKSGLPSDRFFAERPEGSVSTLKIQRTQQEDSAVYLCASSLVHSEETQYFGPGTRLLVL.

This chain joins TRBV24-1 and TRBJ2-5; D assignment may be TRBD1 or TRBD2 (5 bases each). Germline CDR1 and CDR2: KGHDR and SFDVKD. V was pared by 4 bases and J by 4 bases, with 15 bases between. The CDR3 spans 15 residues. This CDR3 is CATSEGDGWRETQYF. The CDR3 region has the DNA TGTGCCACCAGTGAGGGGGACGGTTGGAGAGAGACCCAGTACTTC.

The chain couples TRBV11-3 to TRBJ1-1, with D tentatively TRBD1 (5 bases). Per germline, CDR1 SGHNT and CDR2 YENEEA. The CDR3 contains 14 residues. Trimming took off 5 bases at V and 8 bases at J, with 18 bases between the two ends. In nucleotides, the CDR3 is TGTGCCAGCAGCCCCGGGGCAGGGCGCGGCGAAGCTTTCTTT. Amino acid sequence: CASSPGAGRGEAFF. Full variable domain (rest looked up from reference TRBV11-3 and TRBJ1-1): EAGVVQSPRYKIIEKKQPVAFWCNPISGHNTLYWYLQNLGQGPELLIRYENEEAVDDSQLPKDRFSAERLKGVDSTLKIQPAELGDSAVYLCASSPGAGRGEAFFGQGTRLTVV.

The chain links TRBV28 to TRBJ1-3; the match to TRBD1 covers 10 bases. V trimming: 8 bases; J trimming: 5 bases; junction bases outside the gene matches: 6. CDR3 length equals 14 residues. Germline V gene sequence: CDR1 MDHEN, CDR2 SYDVKM. The CDR3 DNA is TGTGCCAGCCGCCGACAGGGGGCGAGAAACACCATATATTTT. Translation gives CASRRQGARNTIYF.

This chain links TRBV15 with TRBJ2-5, with 11 bases lining up with TRBD2. The ends lost 8 bases at V and 0 bases at J; junction bases unmatched: 8. The CDR3 spans 16 residues. The germline V gene encodes CDR1 LNHNV and CDR2 YYDKDF (reference sequence). In DNA form, the CDR3 reads TGTGCCACCCGACCTACTAGCGGGGGATACCAAGAGACCCAGTACTTC. It specifies CATRPTSGGYQETQYF.

On this clone itself: The same CDR3 is also encoded by other DNA sequences in this sample. The chain carries TRBV19 and TRBJ2-7, with D hard to call. The CDR3 sequence is 13 residues long. The germline V gene has CDR1 LNHDA and CDR2 SQIVND (reference sequence). V lost 1 base and J lost 0, with 4 bases in between. The CDR3 loop reads CASSIADSYEQYF. For the CDR3, the DNA is TGTGCCAGTAGTATAGCGGACTCCTACGAGCAGTACTTC.

This chain links TRBV10-2 with TRBJ1-2; no clear D. V was pared by 8 bases and J by 0 bases, with 16 bases between. The CDR3 spans 15 residues. The V gene's germline CDR1 is WSHSY and CDR2 SAAADI. Here the CDR3 DNA reads TGCGCCAGCTCGGGAGGGCAGATGCCTAACTATGGCTACACCTTC. It yields the protein CASSGGQMPNYGYTF.

The chain uses TRBV7-8 and TRBJ2-3; TRBD2 might be the D (6 bases). The V end lost 4 bases, the J end lost 2 bases, and 13 bases lay between the germline ends. The CDR3 is 15 residues long. CDR1 SGHVS and CDR2 FQNEAQ come from the germline V gene. The CDR3 DNA follows: TGTGCCAGCAGCTACGGAGGGGCCTCCACAGATACGCAGTATTTT. It specifies CASSYGGASTDTQYF. Variable domain in full (rest from reference TRBV7-8 and TRBJ2-3): GAGVSQSPRYKVAKRGQDVALRCDPISGHVSLFWYQQALGQGPEFLTYFQNEAQLDKSGLPSDRFFAERPEGSVSTLKIQRTQQEDSAVYLCASSYGGASTDTQYFGPGTRLTVL.

V gene TRBV11-1 combines with J gene TRBJ2-7, with 7 nucleotides matching TRBD2. CDR1 is SGHAT, CDR2 FQDESV, per germline (reference sequence). V lost 7 bases, J lost 0 bases, and 12 bases stayed unmatched. CDR3 size: 16 residues. CDR3 DNA: TGTGCCAGCACCCCCGGCGGGAGCCACATCTCCTACGAGCAGTACTTC. Amino acid sequence: CASTPGGSHISYEQYF. The entire variable domain, with the rest obtained from reference TRBV11-1 and TRBJ2-7, is as follows: EAEVAQSPRYKITEKSQAVAFWCDPISGHATLYWYRQILGQGPELLVQFQDESVVDDSQLPKDRFSAERLKGVDSTLKIQPAELGDSAMYLCASTPGGSHISYEQYFGPGTRLTVT.

CDR3 loop: CASSIWGTLPTEAFF. DNA for the CDR3: TGTGCCAGTAGTATATGGGGGACGTTACCCACTGAAGCTTTCTTT. The J gene is TRBJ1-1, the V gene TRBV19, with D maybe TRBD1 (5 bases). The germline CDR1 and CDR2 sequences are LNHDA and SQIVND (reference sequence). The CDR3 length is 15 residues. V was trimmed by 2 bases and J by 4 bases, leaving 14 bases between them.

This clone was detected only a few times. This sequence joins TRBV4-1 and TRBJ1-1; 8 bases match TRBD1. Per the germline V gene, CDR1 is MGHRA and CDR2 is YSYEKL. The CDR3 contains 14 residues. J lost 6 bases, V lost 6 bases, and 9 bases had no gene match. CDR3: CASSPTGGWAEAFF. The CDR3 DNA is TGCGCCAGCAGTCCAACAGGGGGATGGGCTGAAGCTTTCTTT.

V usage is TRBV27 and J usage is TRBJ1-5; D is undetermined. This CDR3 has 14 amino acids. Germline loops: CDR1 MNHEY, CDR2 SMNVEV (reference sequence). V was cut by 5 bases and J by 3 bases, with 11 bases left in between. CDR3 region: CASSLTTNNQPQHF. The CDR3, as DNA: TGTGCCAGCAGTCTTACCACGAACAATCAGCCCCAGCATTTT.

The V call is TRBV13, the J call TRBJ2-2; TRBD1 or TRBD2 may be the D gene (6 bases each). Germline V gives CDR1 PRHDT, CDR2 FYEKMQ (reference sequence). The CDR3 covers 17 residues. Trimming stripped 4 bases from V and 0 bases from J, with 15 bases between. CDR3 amino acids: CASSSPLGGSNTGELFF. The CDR3, as DNA: TGTGCCAGCAGCTCCCCCCTGGGGGGCTCGAACACCGGGGAGCTGTTTTTT. The variable domain in full, with the rest retrieved from reference TRBV13 and TRBJ2-2, is AAGVIQSPRHLIKEKRETATLKCYPIPRHDTVYWYQQGPGQDPQFLISFYEKMQSDKGSIPDRFSAQQFSDYHSELNMSSLELGDSALYFCASSSPLGGSNTGELFFGEGSRLTVL.

The rearrangement links TRBV30 to TRBJ2-7, with 9 bases matching TRBD1. CDR3 size: 15 residues. Losses at the gene ends were 2 bases for V and 1 base for J; bases not matched to a gene: 6. CDR1 is GTSNPN and CDR2 is SVGIG in the germline V gene (reference sequence). CDR3 DNA sequence: TGTGCCTGGAGTTTATACAGGGGGCGATCCTACGAGCAGTACTTC. Translating gives CAWSLYRGRSYEQYF.

This clone occurred a few times. The V gene is TRBV4-1, the J gene TRBJ1-2, with D tentatively TRBD1 (5 bases). The germline V and J ends were trimmed by 0 bases and 4 bases, with 18 bases remaining between them. Germline V CDR1 and CDR2: MGHRA, YSYEKL. The CDR3 is made up of 17 amino acids. CDR3 in amino acids: CASSQEPRGVRPYGYTF. CDR3 coding DNA: TGCGCCAGCAGCCAAGAGCCCCGAGGGGTACGCCCCTATGGCTACACCTTC.

This rearrangement joins TRBV6-6 to TRBJ2-5; D possibly corresponds to TRBD1 (6 bases). V dropped 4 bases and J dropped 9 bases, with 15 bases sitting between them. The CDR3 is 13 residues long. In germline, CDR1 is MNHNY, CDR2 SVGAGI (reference sequence). CDR3 amino acids: CASSSTYRVPQYF. In DNA form, the CDR3 reads TGTGCCAGCAGTTCGACTTACAGGGTTCCCCAGTACTTC.

The chain carries TRBV30 and TRBJ2-7; D gene uncertain. Germline CDR1 and CDR2: GTSNPN and SVGIG (reference sequence). The CDR3 is made up of 13 amino acids. Deletions cut 3 bases from V and 5 bases from J, with 14 bases between. The DNA for the CDR3 is TGTGCCTGGAGGACAAATAATCGCCACGAGCAGTACTTC. Its translation: CAWRTNNRHEQYF.

The chain recombines TRBV6-5 with TRBJ1-2, with TRBD1 as a possible D gene (5 bases). V was cut by 6 bases and J by 3 bases, with 8 bases left in between. Germline V gene sequence: CDR1 MNHEY, CDR2 SVGAGI. The length of the CDR3 is 12 residues. The chain's CDR3 is CASREGYYGYTF. CDR3 DNA: TGTGCCAGCAGGGAGGGGTACTATGGCTACACCTTC.

The chain employs TRBV6-5 and TRBJ1-1; D might be TRBD1 (5 bases). V lost 6 bases to trimming and J lost 9 bases, with 11 bases between them. There are 11 residues in the CDR3. Germline CDR1 MNHEY, CDR2 SVGAGI. CDR3 nucleotide sequence: TGTGCCAGCAGCAACGGGGGTCAAGCTTTCTTT. Translating it yields CASSNGGQAFF.

This chain uses TRBV30 with TRBJ2-1; the match to TRBD1 covers 9 bases. V lost 1 base to trimming and J lost 4 bases; unmatched junction nucleotides: 5. Germline V CDR1 and CDR2: GTSNPN, SVGIG (reference sequence). This CDR3 comprises 15 residues. CDR3 DNA: TGTGCCTGGAGTGCCCTTGGGACAGGGTACAATGAGCAGTTCTTC. Amino acids: CAWSALGTGYNEQFF.

The chain employs TRBV6-4 and TRBJ1-2, with D unresolved. Trimming left V 6 bases short and J 1 base short, with 9 bases between. There are 13 residues in the CDR3. CDR1 and CDR2 (germline): MRHNA, SNTAGT. CDR3 nucleotide sequence: TGTGCCAGCAGGGCTGACGGTAACTATGGCTACACCTTC. This encodes CASRADGNYGYTF.

The chain combines TRBV4-2 with TRBJ2-3; unclear D gene. Per the germline V gene, CDR1 is LGHNA and CDR2 is YNFKEQ. This CDR3 is 15 amino acids long. The V gene lost 0 bases and the J gene lost 2 bases, with 9 bases spanning the gap. The CDR3 sequence is CASSQDELSTDTQYF. DNA for the CDR3: TGTGCCAGCAGCCAAGACGAACTCTCCACAGATACGCAGTATTTT.

A note on this clone: Other DNA sequences in the same sample also yield this CDR3. The rearrangement uses TRBV9 and TRBJ1-1; D ambiguous. This CDR3 is built from 13 residues. Trimming took off 0 bases at V and 4 bases at J, with 7 bases between the two ends. Germline CDR1 SGDLS, CDR2 YYNGEE. The CDR3 DNA reads TGTGCCAGCAGCGTAGGCGCAGGCACTGAAGCTTTCTTT. Encoded protein: CASSVGAGTEAFF. The complete variable domain, with remaining parts taken from reference TRBV9 and TRBJ1-1, reads DSGVTQTPKHLITATGQRVTLRCSPRSGDLSVYWYQQSLDQGLQFLIQYYNGEERAKGNILERFSAQQFPDLHSELNLSSLELGDSALYFCASSVGAGTEAFFGQGTRLTVV.

J is TRBJ2-2 and V is TRBV18; 8 bases align to TRBD2. CDR3 length: 15 residues. V dropped 4 bases and J dropped 5; count of bases not matched to a gene: 6. The V gene's germline CDR1 is KGHSH and CDR2 LQKENI. The CDR3 DNA reads as TGTGCCAGCTCACATACTAGCGGAGCGACCGGGGAGCTGTTTTTT. This encodes CASSHTSGATGELFF.